Listed below are T cell receptor beta chains from one sample, sequenced in a study of CD8 T cells in ankylosing spondylitis. TCRdb processed the 5' RACE reads anew with MiXCR; each CDR3 protein has one entry. The sample contains 800,000 to 900,000 distinct CDR3 sequences, approximately 10% of which appear only once. The sample comprised blood, either unsorted or a sorted T cell fraction (not recorded which). Receptors originate from a male donor with ankylosing spondylitis. The CDR3 runs from the conserved cysteine through the conserved F or W. Each record gives: CDR3 DNA, CDR3 protein, J gene, clone size, D gene, V gene. A D gene is named only where the DNA matches it firmly. The size of a clone is reported for some rows only, either as once, few or many, or as a class for expanded clones.

TGCGCCAGCAGCCCACGACTCTTAAGCTCCTACAATGAGCAGTTCTTC CASSPRLLSSYNEQFF TRBJ2-1 NA NA TRBV5-1
TGCAGTGCTAGACTAATCAGGAGCTCCTACGAGCAGTACTTC CSARLIRSSYEQYF TRBJ2-7 NA NA TRBV20-1
TGTGCCAGCAGCTCCTCTTTGGGGGGACCTGGAAACACCATATATTTT CASSSSLGGPGNTIYF TRBJ1-3 few NA TRBV12-3/TRBV12-4
TGTGCCAGCAGTCGGGACAGGGTGCTCTATGGCTACACCTTC CASSRDRVLYGYTF TRBJ1-2 few TRBD1 TRBV6-1
TGCGCCAGCAGCCAAGACGGATATCAGCCCCAGCATTTT CASSQDGYQPQHF TRBJ1-5 many NA TRBV5-1
TGCAGCGTTGAAGATAACGTGGGACGAACCGGGGAGCTGTTTTTT CSVEDNVGRTGELFF TRBJ2-2 many NA TRBV29-1
TGCGCCAGCAGCTTGGGACAGATCGAAAATTCACCCCTCCACTTT CASSLGQIENSPLHF TRBJ1-6 few NA TRBV5-1
TGCGCCAGCAGCCAAGATCTGACAGGTAACACTGAAGCTTTCTTT CASSQDLTGNTEAFF TRBJ1-1 NA NA TRBV4-3
TGCGCCAGCCGCCGGGGACAGGGGGCCGGGGAGCAGTACTTC CASRRGQGAGEQYF TRBJ2-7 NA TRBD1 TRBV5-1
TGCAGCGTTGGTGGGACTACGCGGAGCTACGAGCAGTACTTC CSVGGTTRSYEQYF TRBJ2-7 many TRBD2 TRBV29-1
TGCGCCAGCAGCTTGGCCGAATGGGCAGAGCAGTACTTC CASSLAEWAEQYF TRBJ2-7 NA NA TRBV5-1
TGTGCCAGCAGCCAGGAAGACGGACTAGCCTACAATGAGCAGTTCTTC CASSQEDGLAYNEQFF TRBJ2-1 many TRBD2 TRBV4-2
TGTGCCAGCAGCATTCGGGTTTCCTACAATGAGCAGTTCTTC CASSIRVSYNEQFF TRBJ2-1 many NA TRBV7-2
TGTGCCAGCAGATCTCTTCCGGGACTAGCGGGAGTGTCTGGCACAGATACGCAGTATTTT CASRSLPGLAGVSGTDTQYF TRBJ2-3 NA TRBD2 TRBV11-2
TGCGCCAGCAGTTCAGGGGAGGGTCAGCCCCAGCATTTT CASSSGEGQPQHF TRBJ1-5 NA NA TRBV10-2
TGTGCCAGCAGCCCCCTGGCAGGGGGCGTCGAGCAGTACTTC CASSPLAGGVEQYF TRBJ2-7 NA TRBD1 TRBV11-2
TGCAGCGTTGCTCGGGGGCGGGGTGGCTACGAGCAGTACTTC CSVARGRGGYEQYF TRBJ2-7 many NA TRBV29-1
TGCAGTGCTACTGGACAGAGCAATCAGCCCCAGCATTTT CSATGQSNQPQHF TRBJ1-5 NA NA TRBV20-1
TGTGCCAGCAGTTACACAGCTTCGGGGAGGGATGAGCAGTTCTTC CASSYTASGRDEQFF TRBJ2-1 NA TRBD2 TRBV6-2/TRBV6-3
TGTGCCAGCAGCTCGGGACCGGGAGGATCCGAAGCTTTCTTT CASSSGPGGSEAFF TRBJ1-1 NA NA TRBV7-9
TGTGCCAGCAGCCCGCTAGCGGGGGCGGAAACAGATACGCAGTATTTT CASSPLAGAETDTQYF TRBJ2-3 few TRBD2 TRBV13
TGCGCCAGCAGCCGCCGACTAGCGGGGGGTCGCACAGATACGCAGTATTTT CASSRRLAGGRTDTQYF TRBJ2-3 NA TRBD2 TRBV4-1
TGCAGCGTTGAAGATACAGGGTCTGGGGCCAACGTCCTGACTTTC CSVEDTGSGANVLTF TRBJ2-6 many NA TRBV29-1
TGTGCCAGCAGCGTCCGGGTGGCAGATGCGCAGTATTTT CASSVRVADAQYF TRBJ2-3 NA NA TRBV9
TGTGCCAGCATTTCCAGGGCCCCTGTGTCTAGTGTCACTGAAGCTTTCTTT CASISRAPVSSVTEAFF TRBJ1-1 many NA TRBV6-5
TGTGCCAGCAGTGCCATCCCGGGGACTAGCGGGGGCTCCTCCTACGAGCAGTACTTC CASSAIPGTSGGSSYEQYF TRBJ2-7 NA TRBD2 TRBV25-1
TGCAGCGTAGGGGAAGGTGAAAAACTGTTTTTT CSVGEGEKLFF TRBJ1-4 few NA TRBV29-1